A single T cell receptor (beta chain) is shown here with its context. The data are from a study of T and B cells in COVID-19 patients. Blood genomic DNA input for TRB amplification was roughly 250-500 ng. Multiplex PCR with BIOMED2 TRB-A/B primer pools amplified TRB rearrangements. MiXCR, applied by TCRdb to the multiplex PCR reads, yields one record per CDR3 protein. The sample carries 15,000 to 20,000 distinct CDR3 sequences, around a third recorded once. Trimming cost V 2 bases and J 4 bases; bases outside gene matches: 4. This CDR3 has 16 residues. Per the germline V gene, CDR1 is MNHEY and CDR2 is SVGAGI.

The receptor was derived from a human donor with active COVID-19. The genes are TRBV6-5 and TRBJ2-4; TRBD2 aligns across 11 bases. Sequences were obtained from blood. The CDR3 region is CASSYGIAGGKNIQYF. In DNA, the CDR3 is TGTGCCAGCAGTTACGGGATAGCGGGGGGGAAAAACATTCAGTACTTC.